These T cell receptor beta chains were read from a single sample in a study of cytomegalovirus exposure and HLA in healthy donors. Using immunoSEQ multiplex PCR, the repertoire was profiled, and TCRdb retains in-frame clones only, with some absent. The sample has about 110,000 clones; 75% to 85% are singletons. The sequenced material came from PBMCs. The receptors here all came from a middle-aged man in good health and CMV-seronegative. Each CDR3 is given with its conserved first and last residue. Fields, in order: V gene, D gene, J gene, clone size, CDR3 DNA, CDR3 protein. The D gene is left open where the match is weak. For some rows the clone size is stated as once, few or many, or as a class when expanded; others skip it.

TRBV6-6	TRBD1	TRBJ1-2	NA	TGTGCCAGCAGAGAAGGGGGCGACTATGGCTACACCTTC	CASREGGDYGYTF
TRBV10-1	TRBD1	TRBJ1-2	NA	TGCGCCACCCGGGACAGGTCCTATGGCTACACCTTC	CATRDRSYGYTF
TRBV25-1	NA	TRBJ1-4	NA	TGTGCCAGCAGTGGATTCAACGCCGGGGGTGAAAAACTGTTTTTT	CASSGFNAGGEKLFF
TRBV5-8	TRBD2	TRBJ2-3	few	TGTGCCAGCAGCTCAATGACTAGCTGGTTAGGCACAGATACGCAGTATTTT	CASSSMTSWLGTDTQYF
TRBV5-5	NA	TRBJ1-1	NA	TGTGCCAGCAGCTTGGCTTTCACTGAAGCTTTCTTT	CASSLAFTEAFF
TRBV18	NA	TRBJ2-5	NA	TGTGCCAGCTCACCCCAGCACAGGCAAGAGACCCAGTACTTC	CASSPQHRQETQYF
TRBV29-1	NA	TRBJ2-3	NA	TGCAGCGTTGAAGGTATGAGGGGCACAGATACGCAGTATTTT	CSVEGMRGTDTQYF
TRBV27	TRBD1	TRBJ1-2	NA	TGTGCCAGCAGCCGGACAGGAAGTCCCTATGGCTACACCTTC	CASSRTGSPYGYTF
TRBV28	TRBD2	TRBJ2-5	NA	TGTGCCAGCAGTTTTTCGCGGGGGGGAAAAGAGACCCAGTACTTC	CASSFSRGGKETQYF
TRBV19	NA	TRBJ1-1	NA	TGTAGTTCCGGCACTAGAAAAGCTTTCTTT	CSSGTRKAFF
TRBV2	TRBD1	TRBJ2-2	NA	TGTGCCAGCAAACGGGACAGGGTGTCCACCGGGGAGCTGTTTTTT	CASKRDRVSTGELFF
TRBV27	NA	TRBJ1-5	NA	TGTGCCAGCAGGAGGGATTTGGGTCAGCCCCAGCATTTT	CASRRDLGQPQHF
TRBV7-9	TRBD2	TRBJ2-1	few	TGTGCCAGCAGCCGCGGACTAGCGGGGGCCCCGAGCTCCTACAATGAGCAGTTCTTC	CASSRGLAGAPSSYNEQFF
TRBV6-1	TRBD1	TRBJ1-4	NA	TGTGCCAGCAGCAACAGGGGGGGAGATGAAAAACTGTTTTTT	CASSNRGGDEKLFF
TRBV29-1	TRBD1	TRBJ1-6	few	TGCAGCGTTGGACAGGGATGGGATTCACCCCTCCACTTT	CSVGQGWDSPLHF
TRBV9	TRBD2	TRBJ2-2	NA	TGTGCCAGCAGCCCCCCCCTTAGCGGGACCGCGAACACCGGGGAGCTGTTTTTT	CASSPPLSGTANTGELFF